The 4 T cell receptor beta chains in this list originate from one sample, sequenced in a study of cytomegalovirus exposure and HLA in healthy donors. 13 Jbeta primers and 60 Vbeta primers were used for the PCR. Here immunoSEQ multiplex PCR was the method, and the copy in TCRdb shows in-frame clones only, minus some. In the table there are some 200,000 clones, 70% of which are singletons. The sample comprised PBMCs. The receptors here all came from a man aged 35-49 years in good health and CMV-seropositive.

The chain links TRBV5-1 to TRBJ1-1, with D perhaps TRBD1 (5 bases). From germline, CDR1 is SGHRS and CDR2 YFSETQ. V lost 6 bases and J 1 base, leaving 13 bases between the germline ends. CDR3 size: 14 residues. The CDR3 coding sequence is TGCGCCAGCACCTTTTGGGGGGGGAACACTGAAGCTTTCTTT. Amino acid sequence: CASTFWGGNTEAFF.

This clone was seen only once. This chain uses TRBV6-1 with TRBJ2-3; D unclear. Germline V CDR1 and CDR2: MNHNS, SASEGT. This CDR3 has 16 residues. V was pared by 1 base and J by 0 bases, with 11 bases between. CDR3 residues: CASSEGLLPSTDTQYF. The CDR3 DNA follows: TGTGCCAGCAGTGAAGGACTTCTCCCTAGCACAGATACGCAGTATTTT.

V and J are TRBV9 and TRBJ1-6; D perhaps matches TRBD1 (5 bases). V lost 7 bases and J lost 10, with 15 bases in between. The CDR3 has 13 amino acids. In germline, CDR1 is SGDLS, CDR2 YYNGEE. The CDR3 loop reads CASPLLRGSPLHF. The CDR3 nucleotides read TGTGCCAGCCCCCTACTTAGGGGATCACCCCTCCACTTT.

This clone was seen once. The chain links TRBV2 to TRBJ1-3; tentative D call: TRBD1 (5 bases). The V end lost 5 bases, the J end lost 0 bases, and 8 bases lay between the germline ends. The CDR3 is 14 amino acids. Germline V gene data show CDR1 as SNHLY and CDR2 as FYNNEI. The CDR3 nucleotides are TGTGCCAGCAGTTACGACAGCTCTGGAAACACCATATATTTT. Amino acid sequence: CASSYDSSGNTIYF.